This paragraph reports one TCR beta chain. Its matching antigen is unknown. The data are from a study of CD8+ T cells in alopecia areata. RNA extraction and reverse transcription yielded cDNA as sequencing template. This table comes from immunoSEQ multiplex PCR, and its TCRdb copy is limited to in-frame clones, with some not included. Of some 150,000 clones in the sample, roughly 58% were seen once. Points from the study as a whole: Lesional scalp displayed greater clonality than normal scalp, most notably in alopecia totalis/universalis. Normal skin's resident alphabeta T cells are also sequenced in scalp samples. Compared with mice, patients displayed less clear TCR sharing, possibly for HLA-related reasons.

CDR1 is SGHVS and CDR2 is FNYEAQ in the germline V gene. The CDR3 length is 15 residues. Trimming removed 4 bases from V and 0 bases from J, with 7 bases in between. PBMCs were stained for CD3, CD4 and CD8, and CD4+ and CD8+ T cells were sorted. V gene TRBV7-6 combines with J gene TRBJ2-6; D not resolved. The sample comprised CD8+ T cells sorted from blood. The TCR originated in a human donor in good health. The chain's CDR3 is CASSSDHSGANVLTF. DNA for the CDR3: TGTGCCAGCAGCTCCGACCACTCTGGGGCCAACGTCCTGACTTTC.